The rows below give T cell receptor beta chains drawn from one sample of a study of blood T cell repertoires in COVID-19. The table came from immunoSEQ multiplex PCR; TCRdb's copy has only in-frame clones and leaves some out. In the table there are fewer than 300,000 clones, less than 90% of which are singletons. The sample taken for sequencing was peripheral blood. The receptors were sampled from a human donor in a cohort sampled during active COVID-19. Each CDR3 is given with its conserved first and last residue. The D gene is left open where the match is weak. Clone size is stated in some rows and not others, as once, few, many or a class when expanded.

j_call	v_call	cdr3_length	clone_size	d_call	cdr3_nt	cdr3_aa
TRBJ1-2	TRBV19	13	-	-	TGTGCCAGTAGTATAGGGGTGAGAGGCGGCTACACCTTC	CASSIGVRGGYTF
TRBJ1-2	TRBV2	15	-	TRBD1	TGTGCCAGCAGAAATCCCGGGACAGCCTCTTTTGGCTACACCTTC	CASRNPGTASFGYTF
TRBJ1-1	TRBV7-9	17	-	-	TGTGCCAGCAGCTTAGCGGGCCAGGGGTCCCCGAACACTGAAGCTTTCTTT	CASSLAGQGSPNTEAFF
TRBJ2-4	TRBV3-1/TRBV3-2	19	-	TRBD1	TGTGCCAGCAGCCAAGTTGCTTTCCCGGGACAGGGGGCGCGGAACATTCAGTACTTC	CASSQVAFPGQGARNIQYF
TRBJ2-1	TRBV4-1	18	few	-	TGCGCCAGCAGCCAATTACCGGGACTTCAAAGCTCCTACAATGAGCAGTTCTTC	CASSQLPGLQSSYNEQFF
TRBJ2-1	TRBV20-1	11	once	-	TGCAGTGCATTAAACTACAATGAGCAGTTCTTC	CSALNYNEQFF
TRBJ2-2	TRBV5-5	15	-	TRBD1	TGTGCCAGCAGCTTGGGGACAGGGAACACCGGGGAGCTGTTTTTT	CASSLGTGNTGELFF
TRBJ2-1	TRBV16	15	once	TRBD2	TGTGCCAGCAGCCACCTAGCGGGAGTAGGCAATGAGCAGTTCTTC	CASSHLAGVGNEQFF
TRBJ1-4	TRBV6-5	14	-	-	TGTGCCAGCAGCCCCGGTGGGGGCCATGAAAAACTGTTTTTT	CASSPGGGHEKLFF
TRBJ1-6	TRBV11-2	16	-	TRBD1	TGTGCCAGCAGCTGGGCTACGACAGGGGTTAATTCACCCCTCCACTTT	CASSWATTGVNSPLHF
TRBJ1-1	TRBV14	13	-	-	TGTGCCAGCAGCCAACAGGGATACACTGAAGCTTTCTTT	CASSQQGYTEAFF
TRBJ1-1	TRBV30	13	-	TRBD1	TGTGCCTGCCAACAGGGGATGAACACTGAAGCTTTCTTT	CACQQGMNTEAFF
TRBJ2-1	TRBV2	11	-	TRBD1	TGTGCCAGCACTGACAGGGCTGAGCAGTTCTTC	CASTDRAEQFF
TRBJ2-7	TRBV6-1	16	-	TRBD2	TGTGCCAGCAGTGTAACGGGGACTAGCGGGAGCTACGAGCAGTACTTC	CASSVTGTSGSYEQYF
TRBJ1-1	TRBV3-1/TRBV3-2	17	-	-	TGTGCCAGCAGGAGGGGAGGGATCGCCATGGGTAACACTGAAGCTTTCTTT	CASRRGGIAMGNTEAFF
TRBJ1-5	TRBV18	15	-	TRBD1	TGTGCCAGCTCAGAGGGACAGGGGGCAGGTCAGCCCCAGCATTTT	CASSEGQGAGQPQHF
TRBJ2-1	TRBV18	16	-	TRBD2	TGTGCCAGCTCACCAAGTTTGGCGGGAGGGACCAATGAGCAGTTCTTC	CASSPSLAGGTNEQFF
TRBJ1-5	TRBV7-9	14	-	-	TGTGCCAGCAGCTTACGGACACCGAATCAGCCCCAGCATTTT	CASSLRTPNQPQHF
TRBJ2-7	TRBV9	13	-	TRBD2	TGTGCCAGCAGCGGGCTAGCGGGGGGCGAGCAGTACTTC	CASSGLAGGEQYF
TRBJ1-1	TRBV5-3	15	-	TRBD1	TGTGCCAGAACCTTGGACAGGGCCATGAACACTGAAGCTTTCTTT	CARTLDRAMNTEAFF
TRBJ2-7	TRBV7-2	14	once	-	TGTGCCAGCAGCACCTCCCGGGATCTCTACGAGCAGTACTTC	CASSTSRDLYEQYF
TRBJ2-1	TRBV12-2	15	-	-	TGTGCAAGTCGCTTAGGGACAGGGGACTACAATGAGCAGTTCTTC	CASRLGTGDYNEQFF
TRBJ1-5	TRBV6-5	15	once	TRBD1	TGTGCCAGCAGGAGAGGGACAGGTGGAAATCAGCCCCAGCATTTT	CASRRGTGGNQPQHF
TRBJ1-5	TRBV6-1	15	-	-	TGTGCCAGCAGTGATCTATGGACAGACAATCAGCCCCAGCATTTT	CASSDLWTDNQPQHF
TRBJ1-6	TRBV6-6	16	-	-	TGTGCCACGAGGGCGGGGAGAGCAGGCTATAATTCACCCCTCCACTTT	CATRAGRAGYNSPLHF
TRBJ1-2	TRBV7-2	15	-	TRBD1	TGTGCCAGCAGCAGCTACAGGGGAGGCGACTATGGCTACACCTTC	CASSSYRGGDYGYTF
TRBJ2-7	TRBV5-5	14	-	-	TGTGCCAGCAGCTTGGCCGGTAGCTCCTACGAGCAGTACTTC	CASSLAGSSYEQYF
TRBJ2-1	TRBV7-2	16	-	TRBD2	TGTGCCAGCAGCTATAGCGGGAGTTTTACCTACAATGAGCAGTTCTTC	CASSYSGSFTYNEQFF
TRBJ1-2	TRBV20-1	11	-	-	TGCAGTGCCGCCGAGGGCGGGGGCTACACCTTC	CSAAEGGGYTF
TRBJ1-1	TRBV5-6	14	few	TRBD1	TGTGCCAGCAGCAGTGAACCGGGACAGAGAAAAGCTTTCTTT	CASSSEPGQRKAFF
TRBJ2-2	TRBV3-1/TRBV3-2	18	-	TRBD2	TGTGCCAGCAGCCAAGGGGGGCTAGCGGGGCTCAACACCGGGGAGCTGTTTTTT	CASSQGGLAGLNTGELFF
TRBJ2-1	TRBV3-1/TRBV3-2	15	once	TRBD2	TGTGCCAGCAGCCACTCTAGCGGGTTTACCAATGAGCAGTTCTTC	CASSHSSGFTNEQFF
TRBJ2-3	TRBV12-3/TRBV12-4	13	-	-	TGTGCCAGCAGTTTACAGGGTGGCGTTACGCAGTATTTT	CASSLQGGVTQYF
TRBJ1-2	TRBV3-1/TRBV3-2	15	once	-	TGTGCCAGCAGCCAAAACGGAGCAACTAACTATGGCTACACCTTC	CASSQNGATNYGYTF
TRBJ2-5	TRBV21-1	14	-	-	TGTGCCAGCAGCAAAGCCCCGGGGCAAGAGACCCAGTACTTC	CASSKAPGQETQYF
TRBJ2-7	TRBV28	14	-	-	TGTGCCAGCAGATATCAGGGGCGGTACGATGAGCAGTACTTC	CASRYQGRYDEQYF
TRBJ1-2	TRBV6-6	12	-	-	TGTGCTTACCGGACTGTAATCGAGGGCTACACCTTC	CAYRTVIEGYTF
TRBJ2-5	TRBV14	16	-	-	TGTGCCAGCAGCCAATTTTCCGGGGTCGGCACAGCGACCCAGTACTTC	CASSQFSGVGTATQYF
TRBJ2-7	TRBV10-3	15	-	TRBD2	TGTGCCATCAGTGAGGGACTAGCGGAATACTACGAGCAGTACTTC	CAISEGLAEYYEQYF
TRBJ2-7	TRBV5-1	14	-	-	TGCGCCAGCAGCTTAGGTAGGATTGGAGACGAGCAGTACTTC	CASSLGRIGDEQYF
TRBJ2-1	TRBV18	14	-	TRBD2	TGTGCCAGCTACAGCGGGGGAACCTACAATGAGCAGTTCTTC	CASYSGGTYNEQFF
TRBJ1-1	TRBV30	12	-	-	TGTGCCTGGAGTACCTCCGCCGGAGGGGCTTTCTTT	CAWSTSAGGAFF
TRBJ2-1	TRBV12-3/TRBV12-4	13	-	-	TGTGCCAGCAGTTTTTGGGGCGACAATGAGCAGTTCTTC	CASSFWGDNEQFF
TRBJ2-2	TRBV30	12	-	-	TGTGCCTGGACCGGGAACACCGGGGAGCTGTTTTTT	CAWTGNTGELFF
TRBJ1-5	TRBV28	15	-	-	TGTGCCAGCAGTTTTTCAGGAGGGAGCAATCAGCCCCAGCATTTT	CASSFSGGSNQPQHF
TRBJ2-3	TRBV7-7	15	-	TRBD2	TGTGCTAGCAGCCCAACGGGACTAGTAACAGATACGCAGTATTTT	CASSPTGLVTDTQYF
TRBJ2-6	TRBV5-6	18	-	TRBD1	TGTGCCAGCAGCCTGATCGGGACAGGGGGCTCTGGGGCCAACGTCCTGACTTTC	CASSLIGTGGSGANVLTF
TRBJ2-1	TRBV2	15	once	TRBD2	TGTGCCAGCAGTGGGACTAGCGGGAGGGCCGGTGAGCAGTTCTTC	CASSGTSGRAGEQFF
TRBJ2-1	TRBV27	15	many	TRBD1	TGTGCCAGCAGTCCATACAGGGGGGACTACAATGAGCAGTTCTTC	CASSPYRGDYNEQFF